One and the same sample provided the 25 T cell receptor beta chains below, sequenced in a study of shared clonotypes between healthy human individuals. Method: immunoSEQ multiplex PCR; TCRdb's copy keeps in-frame clones and lacks some. The table lists around 2,000,000 clones, 85% to 95% of them singletons. Sequencing was performed on naive CD4+ T cells sorted from blood. Subset denoted: CD45RA+ positively selected. These receptors all stem from a man between 18 and 29 years old in good health.

This chain connects TRBV5-1 to TRBJ2-3, with D possibly being TRBD1 (6 bases). Germline CDR1 reads SGHRS; CDR2 reads YFSETQ. The CDR3 consists of 14 residues. Between the trimmed V and J ends, which lost 6 bases and 3 bases, there was a span of 14 bases. This CDR3 is CASTFRDTTDTQYF. The CDR3 DNA is TGCGCCAGCACCTTCCGGGACACAACAGATACGCAGTATTTT.

The chain couples TRBV6-5 to TRBJ2-7; possible D gene TRBD2, 6 bases. CDR3 size: 15 residues. CDR1 and CDR2 from the germline V gene are MNHEY and SVGAGI. Trimming left V 0 bases short and J 0 bases short, with 9 bases between. In nucleotides, the CDR3 is TGTGCCAGCAGTTACTCGGAGGGGAGCTCCTACGAGCAGTACTTC. Protein sequence: CASSYSEGSSYEQYF.

Note on this clone: The sample has other DNA sequences that encode this CDR3 too. This chain joins TRBV7-9 and TRBJ1-1; D uncertain. V lost 5 bases to trimming and J lost 1 base, with 8 bases between them. From germline, CDR1 is SEHNR and CDR2 FQNEAQ (reference sequence). The CDR3 consists of 13 residues. The DNA of the CDR3 is TGTGCCAGCAGCCGGGGATCGAACACTGAAGCTTTCTTT. Translation: CASSRGSNTEAFF.

The chain employs TRBV6-6 and TRBJ1-1, with a tentative D call TRBD1 (6 bases). The CDR3 spans 13 residues. V was pared by 10 bases and J by 0 bases, with 12 bases between. The germline V gene encodes CDR1 MNHNY and CDR2 SVGAGI (reference sequence). The CDR3 loop reads CATGRGMNTEAFF. As DNA, the CDR3 is TGTGCCACCGGCAGGGGAATGAACACTGAAGCTTTCTTT.

V and J are TRBV2 and TRBJ1-1; 7 positions agree with TRBD1. CDR3 size: 14 residues. Trimming took 8 bases from V and 5 from J; bases not matched to a gene: 11. Germline values: CDR1 SNHLY, CDR2 FYNNEI. The CDR3 coding sequence is TGTGCCAGCCGAACAACAGGGGCTGGAACTGAAGCTTTCTTT. The encoded protein is CASRTTGAGTEAFF.

The chain recombines TRBV6-1 with TRBJ2-2, with D uncertain. Germline loops: CDR1 MNHNS, CDR2 SASEGT. V lost 7 bases to trimming and J lost 8 bases, with 14 bases between them. The CDR3 loop spans 13 amino acids. CDR3 coding DNA: TGTGCCAGCACCCCATGGGTAGAGGGGGAGCTGTTTTTT. Its protein product is CASTPWVEGELFF.

The rearrangement joins TRBV5-5 to TRBJ1-6; 7 nucleotides match TRBD1. This CDR3 has 14 residues. CDR1 and CDR2 from the germline V gene are SGHKS and YYEKEE (reference sequence). The trim removed 6 bases at V and 4 bases at J, leaving 4 bases unmatched. CDR3 DNA sequence: TGTGCCAGCAACGACAGGGCTTATAATTCACCCCTCCACTTT. This encodes CASNDRAYNSPLHF. The whole variable domain, remainder taken from reference TRBV5-5 and TRBJ1-6, is DAGVTQSPTHLIKTRGQQVTLRCSPISGHKSVSWYQQVLGQGPQFIFQYYEKEERGRGNFPDRFSARQFPNYSSELNVNALLLGDSALYLCASNDRAYNSPLHFGNGTRLTVT.

The V call is TRBV15, the J call TRBJ1-6; D remains unclear. Germline assignment: CDR1 LNHNV and CDR2 YYDKDF (reference sequence). V lost 4 bases to trimming and J lost 7 bases, with 17 bases between them. The CDR3 length is 16 residues. Written as DNA, the CDR3 is TGTGCCACCAGCACGCGATTGGCCGGCCCCAATTCACCCCTCCACTTT. Residues: CATSTRLAGPNSPLHF.

The rearrangement uses TRBV30 and TRBJ2-4; D may match TRBD1 or TRBD2 (5 bases each). V lost 1 base, J lost 4 bases, and 23 bases lay in between. Germline V gene data show CDR1 as GTSNPN and CDR2 as SVGIG (reference sequence). This CDR3 region has 18 residues. The CDR3 loop is CAWSGDHGLWQKKNIQYF. The CDR3 bases are TGTGCCTGGAGTGGGGACCATGGACTTTGGCAGAAAAAAAACATTCAGTACTTC.

The chain recombines TRBV7-9 with TRBJ2-3, with 10 nucleotides matching TRBD2. The trim removed 8 bases at V and 7 bases at J, leaving 9 bases unmatched. Germline loops: CDR1 SEHNR, CDR2 FQNEAQ (reference sequence). This CDR3 has 14 residues. The CDR3 is CASDGLAGVNTQYF. CDR3 DNA: TGTGCCAGCGACGGGCTAGCGGGAGTGAATACGCAGTATTTT.

Turning to this clone: A much larger clone sits a single nucleotide away, making a read error possible. Within the sample, other DNA sequences also encode this same CDR3. The genes are TRBV5-4 and TRBJ1-2; D perhaps matches TRBD1 (5 bases). With 4 bases removed from V and 2 bases from J, the gap between germline ends came to 15 bases. The CDR3 length is 15 residues. The germline CDR1 and CDR2 sequences are SGHNT and YYREEE (reference sequence). CDR3 DNA sequence: TGTGCCAGCAGCCAAGAACCGGGGCCGAACTATGGCTACACCTTC. Amino acid sequence: CASSQEPGPNYGYTF.

The chain links TRBV19 to TRBJ2-7; weak D call: TRBD1 (5 bases). V lost 5 bases and J 4 bases, leaving 12 bases between the germline ends. The germline V gene has CDR1 LNHDA and CDR2 SQIVND (reference sequence). This CDR3 has 13 residues. CDR3 coding DNA: TGTGCCAGTAGTCGAATCGCAGGGTACGAGCAGTACTTC. This gives the protein CASSRIAGYEQYF.

The chain carries TRBV5-1 and TRBJ2-3; D is ambiguous. Trimming cost V 4 bases and J 0 bases, with 15 bases left between them. The CDR3 consists of 16 residues. Germline lookup yields CDR1 SGHRS and CDR2 YFSETQ. The CDR3 protein is CASSLSSFASTDTQYF. The CDR3 nucleotides are TGCGCCAGCAGCCTCTCGTCCTTTGCCAGCACAGATACGCAGTATTTT.

The chain is built from TRBV30 and TRBJ1-6; possible D gene TRBD1, 6 bases. The CDR3 consists of 15 residues. Germline V CDR1 and CDR2: GTSNPN, SVGIG (reference sequence). Trimming pared 2 bases from V and 10 bases from J, leaving 18 bases between. CDR3 sequence (DNA): TGTGCCTGGAGTACACGGGGGGGGCGCACATCACCCCTCCACTTT. This codes for CAWSTRGGRTSPLHF. The full variable domain, completed using reference TRBV30 and TRBJ1-6, is SQTIHQWPATLVQPVGSPLSLECTVEGTSNPNLYWYRQAAGRGLQLLFYSVGIGQISSEVPQNLSASRPQDRQFILSSKKLLLSDSGFYLCAWSTRGGRTSPLHFGNGTRLTVT.

This clone appeared once. The chain uses TRBV7-8 and TRBJ2-1, with 9 bases lining up with TRBD2. Per the germline V gene, CDR1 is SGHVS and CDR2 is FQNEAQ. The CDR3 sequence is 16 residues long. Trimming removed 5 bases from V and 3 bases from J; junction bases left unmatched: 8. This chain's CDR3 is CASSPKGTSIYNEQFF. The CDR3 nucleotides read TGTGCCAGCAGCCCGAAGGGGACTAGCATCTACAATGAGCAGTTCTTC.

As for this clone: The sample carries other DNA sequences with the same CDR3. CDR3 sequence: CASSLGQGNNSPLHF. The CDR3 DNA reads as TGCGCCAGCAGCCTAGGACAGGGGAACAATTCACCCCTCCACTTT. The J gene is TRBJ1-6, the V gene TRBV4-1, with 9 bases that match TRBD1. V lost 4 bases and J lost 7; bases outside the gene matches: 5. This CDR3 is built from 15 residues. Germline V CDR1 and CDR2: MGHRA, YSYEKL.

The gene calls are TRBV6-5 and TRBJ2-7; 8 bases are shared with TRBD1. With 11 bases clipped from V and 2 bases from J, the junction kept 8 bases outside the gene matches. This CDR3 is 13 amino acids long. Germline CDR1 and CDR2: MNHEY and SVGAGI. CDR3 amino acids: CAGKTGVPYEQYF. The CDR3 bases are TGTGCCGGAAAGACAGGGGTCCCCTACGAGCAGTACTTC.

The chain uses TRBV5-4 and TRBJ2-7; either TRBD1 or TRBD2 may supply D (5 bases each). The CDR3 is 13 residues long. Germline CDR1 and CDR2: SGHNT and YYREEE (reference sequence). The V gene lost 3 bases and the J gene lost 4 bases, with 11 bases spanning the gap. This CDR3 is CASSSTGRYEQYF. For the CDR3, the DNA is TGTGCCAGCAGCTCCACGGGACGGTACGAGCAGTACTTC. The full variable domain, in which reference TRBV5-4 and TRBJ2-7 provide the parts outside the CDR3, is ETGVTQSPTHLIKTRGQQVTLRCSSQSGHNTVSWYQQALGQGPQFIFQYYREEENGRGNFPPRFSGLQFPNYSSELNVNALELDDSALYLCASSSTGRYEQYFGPGTRLTVT.

The chain recombines TRBV6-6 with TRBJ1-4; D gene uncertain. The CDR3 consists of 13 residues. Germline loops: CDR1 MNHNY, CDR2 SVGAGI (reference sequence). V was shortened by 2 bases and J by 5 bases, with 6 bases between the two germline ends. CDR3 protein: CASSYMRNEKLFF. DNA for the CDR3: TGTGCCAGCAGTTACATGAGAAATGAAAAACTGTTTTTT.

The genes are TRBV5-6 and TRBJ2-7; 10 bases agree with TRBD2. The CDR3 spans 15 residues. V gave up 0 bases and J gave up 2 bases; unmatched junction bases: 2. Germline CDR1 and CDR2: SGHDT and YYEEEE. The CDR3 nucleotides are TGTGCCAGCAGCTTGGGGACTAGCGGCACCTACGAGCAGTACTTC. Its protein product is CASSLGTSGTYEQYF.

V gene TRBV10-3 combines with J gene TRBJ2-4, with D possibly being TRBD2 (5 bases). The CDR3 extends over 16 amino acids. The V and J ends lost 0 bases and 2 bases respectively, with 11 bases between them. Germline values: CDR1 ENHRY, CDR2 SYGVKD. The CDR3 reads CAISESTGSTKNIQYF. The CDR3 bases are TGTGCCATCAGTGAGTCGACGGGGAGTACCAAAAACATTCAGTACTTC.

This chain links TRBV28 with TRBJ2-6; tentative D call: TRBD1 (6 bases). V was cut by 9 bases and J by 4 bases, with 16 bases left in between. Germline-derived CDR1 and CDR2 are MDHEN and SYDVKM. The CDR3 is 15 amino acids. CDR3 region: CASIQAGAGANVLTF. The DNA of the CDR3 is TGTGCCAGTATCCAGGCAGGGGCCGGGGCCAACGTCCTGACTTTC. Drawing the rest from reference TRBV28 and TRBJ2-6, the complete variable domain is DVKVTQSSRYLVKRTGEKVFLECVQDMDHENMFWYRQDPGLGLRLIYFSYDVKMKEKGDIPEGYSVSREKKERFSLILESASTNQTSMYLCASIQAGAGANVLTFGAGSRLTVL.

The chain recombines TRBV30 with TRBJ2-3; 7 bases line up with TRBD1. With V trimmed by 2 bases and J by 9 bases, 11 bases remained unmatched. The CDR3 has 14 amino acids. Germline V gene data show CDR1 as GTSNPN and CDR2 as SVGIG (reference sequence). Here the CDR3 DNA reads TGTGCCTGGAGTCTAATCCCGGGACAGCTAACGCAGTATTTT. Its protein is CAWSLIPGQLTQYF.

The chain links TRBV19 to TRBJ1-2; D is perhaps TRBD1 (6 bases). The germline gives CDR1 LNHDA, CDR2 SQIVND (reference sequence). CDR3 length equals 15 residues. Trimming left V 5 bases short and J 3 bases short, with 16 bases between. The CDR3 is CASSPHRVIDYGYTF. The CDR3 DNA reads TGTGCCAGTAGTCCCCACAGGGTAATAGACTATGGCTACACCTTC. The variable domain in full, completed from reference TRBV19 and TRBJ1-2, reads DGGITQSPKYLFRKEGQNVTLSCEQNLNHDAMYWYRQDPGQGLRLIYYSQIVNDFQKGDIAEGYSVSREKKESFPLTVTSAQKNPTAFYLCASSPHRVIDYGYTFGSGTRLTVV.

This chain connects TRBV6-6 to TRBJ2-3; no reliable D call. Trimming removed 6 bases from V and 0 bases from J, with 7 bases in between. The CDR3 sequence is 13 residues long. CDR1 and CDR2 from the germline V gene are MNHNY and SVGAGI (reference sequence). This CDR3 reads CASSQGSTDTQYF. Here the CDR3 DNA reads TGTGCCAGCAGCCAAGGAAGCACAGATACGCAGTATTTT.